This T cell receptor (beta chain) was obtained from a study of a mutant IDH1 vaccine in newly diagnosed glioma. This clone was detected once. No antigen is known for it. Time point here: week 47, end of study. The vaccine gave 300 ug of a 20-mer mutant IDH1 peptide subcutaneously per dose. This CDR3 has 14 amino acids. V shed 6 bases, J shed 5 bases, and the junction held 8 bases outside the gene matches. Germline assignment: CDR1 LNHDA and CDR2 SQIVND (reference sequence). TCRdb's table, derived via immunoSEQ multiplex PCR, lists solely in-frame clones and lacks some. The sample contains about 84,000 clones, 81% of which appear only once.

This clonotype was sampled from a man aged 35 to 55 with glioma. The input for sequencing was PBMCs, taken from a glioma patient whose treatment included an IDH1 peptide vaccine. The genes are TRBV19 and TRBJ1-1, with TRBD1 matching 8 bases. The CDR3 DNA is TGTGCCAGTAGCAAAGGACAGGGCGGTACTGAAGCTTTCTTT. Its translation: CASSKGQGGTEAFF.